This T cell receptor (beta chain) appears in the sequencing data of a study of T cell changes during pregnancy in multiple sclerosis. This CDR3 contains 15 residues. Trimming took 5 bases from V and 6 from J; bases not matched to a gene: 9. Germline CDR1 is SEHNR and CDR2 is FQNEAQ (reference sequence). Assay: immunoSEQ multiplex PCR; the TCRdb copy retains only in-frame clones and omits some. Of 48,000 or so clones in the sample, about 90% are singletons; the top ten hold around 1.2%. The source material was CD4+ T cells from peripheral blood mononuclear cells, sampled in the second trimester of pregnancy. The J gene is TRBJ2-7, the V gene TRBV7-9, with 11 bases matching TRBD2. The source is a female donor with multiple sclerosis, enrolled in a pregnancy study. The CDR3 spells CASSLLAGVFGEQYF. The CDR3 DNA sequence: TGTGCCAGCAGCCTACTAGCGGGAGTTTTCGGCGAGCAGTACTTC.